This is a list of T cell receptor beta chains from one sample in a study of shared clonotypes between healthy human individuals. Sequenced by immunoSEQ multiplex PCR; TCRdb stores in-frame clones only, minus some. The sample consists of over 400,000 clones, about 96% of them appearing once. Sequenced: naive CD4+ T cells sorted from blood. Receptors were obtained from a woman under 40 in good health. Each CDR3 is given with its conserved first and last residue. A D gene is named only where the DNA matches it firmly. Clone size appears in some rows only: once, few, many, or a class for an expanded clone.

. . TRBJ1-1 TRBV11-2 CASSLAAQGNTEAFF TGTGCCAGCAGCTTAGCCGCACAGGGAAACACTGAAGCTTTCTTT
. TRBD1 TRBJ2-1 TRBV25-1 CASSGHRGLSYNEQFF TGTGCCAGCAGTGGGCACAGGGGGCTATCCTACAATGAGCAGTTCTTC
. . TRBJ1-3 TRBV18 CASSPSRADLFGNTIYF TGTGCCAGCTCACCATCCCGGGCGGACCTATTTGGAAACACCATATATTTT
. . TRBJ2-2 TRBV5-1 CASSFPSGELFF TGCGCCAGCAGCTTCCCTTCCGGGGAGCTGTTTTTT
. . TRBJ1-2 TRBV7-9 CASISGGLDGYTF TGTGCCAGCATTTCCGGGGGGCTAGATGGCTACACCTTC
. . TRBJ2-7 TRBV27 CASSALATYAYEQYF TGTGCCAGCAGCGCCTTGGCCACCTATGCCTACGAGCAGTACTTC
. TRBD1 TRBJ1-1 TRBV28 CASSSIRGLRSTEAFF TGTGCCAGCAGTTCCATCAGGGGGTTAAGAAGCACTGAAGCTTTCTTT
. . TRBJ2-7 TRBV2 CASSSLGLQATYEQYF TGTGCCAGCAGCAGTTTGGGATTACAGGCGACCTACGAGCAGTACTTC
. . TRBJ1-1 TRBV5-1 CASSYAPGVATEAFF TGCGCCAGCAGTTACGCCCCGGGTGTCGCGACTGAAGCTTTCTTT
. TRBD1 TRBJ2-2 TRBV6-1 CASRGGDANTGELFF TGTGCCAGCAGAGGGGGCGACGCGAACACCGGGGAGCTGTTTTTT
. . TRBJ1-1 TRBV7-2 CASSLAAANTEAFF TGTGCCAGCAGCTTAGCGGCAGCGAACACTGAAGCTTTCTTT
. . TRBJ1-1 TRBV19 CASSIYRVMNTEAFF TGTGCCAGTAGTATCTACAGGGTAATGAACACTGAAGCTTTCTTT
. TRBD1 TRBJ2-7 TRBV18 CASSRPRDSRGYEQYF TGTGCCAGCTCACGCCCCCGGGACAGCCGAGGCTACGAGCAGTACTTC
. . TRBJ2-2 TRBV12-5 CASGSELGELFF TGTGCTAGTGGTTCTGAGCTCGGGGAGCTGTTTTTT
. . TRBJ1-2 TRBV18 CASSPSALGSTNYGYTF TGTGCCAGCTCACCTAGCGCCTTAGGGAGCACTAACTATGGCTACACCTTC
. TRBD1 TRBJ1-1 TRBV5-1 CASSTGQVNTEAFF TGCGCCAGCAGCACGGGACAGGTGAACACTGAAGCTTTCTTT
. . TRBJ2-7 TRBV5-1 CASSLETASSEQYF TGCGCCAGCAGCTTGGAGACAGCCTCCTCCGAGCAGTACTTC
. TRBD2 TRBJ2-4 TRBV4-1 CASSQDQLLGLAGGVQYF TGCGCCAGCAGCCAAGATCAACTACTTGGACTAGCGGGAGGAGTTCAGTACTTC
. . TRBJ2-3 TRBV29-1 CSVAVASTTDTQYF TGCAGCGTTGCGGTCGCTAGCACCACAGATACGCAGTATTTT
once TRBD2 TRBJ2-7 TRBV5-1 CASSPARLAGAYEQYF TGCGCCAGCAGCCCCGCACGACTAGCGGGAGCTTACGAGCAGTACTTC
. TRBD2 TRBJ2-1 TRBV9 CASSVGAGSYNEQFF TGTGCCAGCAGCGTAGGAGCGGGAAGCTACAATGAGCAGTTCTTC
. TRBD1 TRBJ1-6 TRBV7-3 CASSWGQYNSPLHF TGTGCCAGCAGCTGGGGACAGTATAATTCACCCCTCCACTTT
. TRBD1 TRBJ2-7 TRBV18 CASSPETGGLEQYF TGTGCCAGCTCACCAGAGACAGGGGGCCTCGAGCAGTACTTC
. . TRBJ2-1 TRBV6-1 CASSVLTLQFF TGTGCCAGCAGTGTACTGACCCTACAGTTCTTC
. TRBD2 TRBJ2-1 TRBV25-1 CASSENLAGDNEQFF TGTGCCAGCAGTGAGAATCTAGCGGGAGACAATGAGCAGTTCTTC
. . TRBJ2-4 TRBV28 CATSLGFEDIQYF TGTGCCACCTCGTTAGGTTTTGAAGACATTCAGTACTTC